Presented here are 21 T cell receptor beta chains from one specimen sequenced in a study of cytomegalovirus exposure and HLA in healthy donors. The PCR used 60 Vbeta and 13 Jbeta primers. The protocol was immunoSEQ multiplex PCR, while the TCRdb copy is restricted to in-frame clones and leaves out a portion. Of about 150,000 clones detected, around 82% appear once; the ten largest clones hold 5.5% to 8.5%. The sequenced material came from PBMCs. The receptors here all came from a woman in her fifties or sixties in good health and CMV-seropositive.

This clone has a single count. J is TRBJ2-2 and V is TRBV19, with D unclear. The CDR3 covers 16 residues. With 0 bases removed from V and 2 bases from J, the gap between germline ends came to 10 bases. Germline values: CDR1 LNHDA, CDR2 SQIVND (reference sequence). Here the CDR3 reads CASSIDRTSNTGELFF. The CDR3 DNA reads TGTGCCAGTAGTATAGATCGAACTTCCAACACCGGGGAGCTGTTTTTT.

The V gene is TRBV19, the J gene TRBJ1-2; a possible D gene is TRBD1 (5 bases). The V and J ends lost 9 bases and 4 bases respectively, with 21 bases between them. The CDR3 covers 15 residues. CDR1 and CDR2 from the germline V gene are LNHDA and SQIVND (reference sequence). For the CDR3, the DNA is TGTGCCAGGATTTGGCGAGGCAAAGGGGTCTATGGCTACACCTTC. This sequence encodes CARIWRGKGVYGYTF.

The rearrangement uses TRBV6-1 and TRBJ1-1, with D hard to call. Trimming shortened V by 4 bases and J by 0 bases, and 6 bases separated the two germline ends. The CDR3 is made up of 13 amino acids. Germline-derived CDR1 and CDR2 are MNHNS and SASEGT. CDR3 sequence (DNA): TGTGCCAGCAGTGTTCGTCTGAACACTGAAGCTTTCTTT. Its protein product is CASSVRLNTEAFF.

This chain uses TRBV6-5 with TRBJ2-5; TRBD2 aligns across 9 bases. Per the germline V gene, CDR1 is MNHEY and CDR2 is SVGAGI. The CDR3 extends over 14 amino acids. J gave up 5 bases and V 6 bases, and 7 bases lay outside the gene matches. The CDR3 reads CASRGGGEMETQYF. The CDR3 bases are TGTGCCAGCAGGGGCGGGGGGGAAATGGAGACCCAGTACTTC.

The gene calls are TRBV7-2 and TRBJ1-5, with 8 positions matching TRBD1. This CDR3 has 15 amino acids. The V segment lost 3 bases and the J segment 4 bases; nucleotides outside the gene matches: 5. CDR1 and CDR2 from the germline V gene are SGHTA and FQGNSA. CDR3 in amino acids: CASSFGTGENQPQHF. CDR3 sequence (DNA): TGTGCCAGCAGCTTCGGGACAGGTGAAAATCAGCCCCAGCATTTT.

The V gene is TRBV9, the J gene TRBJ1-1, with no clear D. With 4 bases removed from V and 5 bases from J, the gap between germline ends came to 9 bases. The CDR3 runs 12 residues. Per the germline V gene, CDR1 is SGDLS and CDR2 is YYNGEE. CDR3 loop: CASSPSGTEAFF. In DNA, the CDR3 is TGTGCCAGCAGCCCATCCGGGACTGAAGCTTTCTTT. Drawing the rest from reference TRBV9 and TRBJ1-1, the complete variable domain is DSGVTQTPKHLITATGQRVTLRCSPRSGDLSVYWYQQSLDQGLQFLIQYYNGEERAKGNILERFSAQQFPDLHSELNLSSLELGDSALYFCASSPSGTEAFFGQGTRLTVV.

CDR3 bases: TGTGCCAGCAGTGATCGGAGTGTGGGACTCTGGGCTGGCTACACCTTC. The encoded protein is CASSDRSVGLWAGYTF. The chain has TRBV6-1 and TRBJ1-2; maybe TRBD1 (5 bases). CDR1 is MNHNS, CDR2 SASEGT, per germline. The CDR3 contains 16 residues. V lost 3 bases to trimming and J lost 7 bases, with 21 bases between them.

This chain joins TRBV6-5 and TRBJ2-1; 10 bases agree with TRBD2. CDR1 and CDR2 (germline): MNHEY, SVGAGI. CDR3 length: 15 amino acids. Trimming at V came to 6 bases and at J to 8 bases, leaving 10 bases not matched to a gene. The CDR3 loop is CASRTGAGGPYEQFF. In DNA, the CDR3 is TGTGCCAGCAGGACCGGAGCGGGGGGGCCTTATGAGCAGTTCTTC.

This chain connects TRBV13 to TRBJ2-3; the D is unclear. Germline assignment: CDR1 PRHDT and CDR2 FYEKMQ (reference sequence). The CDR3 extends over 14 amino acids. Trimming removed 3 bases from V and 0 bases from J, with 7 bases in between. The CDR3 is CASSLRQSTDTQYF. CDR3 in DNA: TGTGCCAGCAGCTTGCGGCAAAGCACAGATACGCAGTATTTT. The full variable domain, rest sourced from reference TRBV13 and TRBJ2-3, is AAGVIQSPRHLIKEKRETATLKCYPIPRHDTVYWYQQGPGQDPQFLISFYEKMQSDKGSIPDRFSAQQFSDYHSELNMSSLELGDSALYFCASSLRQSTDTQYFGPGTRLTVL.

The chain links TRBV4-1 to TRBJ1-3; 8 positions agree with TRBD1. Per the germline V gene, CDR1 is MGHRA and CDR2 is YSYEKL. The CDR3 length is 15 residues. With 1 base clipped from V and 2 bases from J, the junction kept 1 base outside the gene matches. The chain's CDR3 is CASSQATGAGNTIYF. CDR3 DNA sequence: TGCGCCAGCAGCCAAGCGACAGGGGCTGGAAACACCATATATTTT.

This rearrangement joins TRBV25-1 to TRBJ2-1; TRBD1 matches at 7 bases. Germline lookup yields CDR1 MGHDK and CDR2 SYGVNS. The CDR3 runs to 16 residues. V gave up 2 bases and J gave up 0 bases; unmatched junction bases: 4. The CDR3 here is CASSETYRGSYNEQFF. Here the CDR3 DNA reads TGTGCCAGCAGTGAAACCTACAGGGGCTCCTACAATGAGCAGTTCTTC.

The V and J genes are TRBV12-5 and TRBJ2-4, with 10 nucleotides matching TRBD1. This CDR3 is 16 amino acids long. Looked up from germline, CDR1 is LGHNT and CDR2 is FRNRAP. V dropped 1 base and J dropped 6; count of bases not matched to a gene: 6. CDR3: CASGLGQGAPGNIQYF. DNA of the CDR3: TGTGCTAGTGGTTTGGGACAGGGGGCGCCCGGAAACATTCAGTACTTC.

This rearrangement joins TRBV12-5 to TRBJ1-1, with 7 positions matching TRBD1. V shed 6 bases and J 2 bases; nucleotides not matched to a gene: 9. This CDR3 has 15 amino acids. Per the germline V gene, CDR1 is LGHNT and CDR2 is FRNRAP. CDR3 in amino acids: CASGYSRGTNTEAFF. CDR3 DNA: TGTGCTAGTGGCTATTCCAGGGGGACCAACACTGAAGCTTTCTTT.

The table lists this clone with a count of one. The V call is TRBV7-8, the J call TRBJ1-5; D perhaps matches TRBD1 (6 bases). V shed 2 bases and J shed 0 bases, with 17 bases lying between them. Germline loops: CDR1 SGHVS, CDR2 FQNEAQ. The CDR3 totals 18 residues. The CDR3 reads CASSLREGGDSSNQPQHF. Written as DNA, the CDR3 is TGTGCCAGCAGCTTAAGGGAGGGGGGAGATAGTAGCAATCAGCCCCAGCATTTT. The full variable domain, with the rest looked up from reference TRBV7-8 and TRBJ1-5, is GAGVSQSPRYKVAKRGQDVALRCDPISGHVSLFWYQQALGQGPEFLTYFQNEAQLDKSGLPSDRFFAERPEGSVSTLKIQRTQQEDSAVYLCASSLREGGDSSNQPQHFGDGTRLSIL.

The CDR3 is CATSRGRGSYEQYF. CDR3 DNA sequence: TGTGCCACCAGCAGAGGCAGGGGGTCCTACGAGCAGTACTTC. The genes are TRBV15 and TRBJ2-7; 7 bases match TRBD1. Trimming removed 1 base from V and 1 base from J; junction bases left unmatched: 1. Germline CDR1 LNHNV, CDR2 YYDKDF (reference sequence). CDR3 length: 14 amino acids.

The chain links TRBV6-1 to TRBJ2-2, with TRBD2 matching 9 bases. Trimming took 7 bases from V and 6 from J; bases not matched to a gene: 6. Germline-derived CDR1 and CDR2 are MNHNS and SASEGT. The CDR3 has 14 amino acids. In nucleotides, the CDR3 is TGTGCCAGCACTCGCGGGGGGGCCTCCGGGGAGCTGTTTTTT. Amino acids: CASTRGGASGELFF.

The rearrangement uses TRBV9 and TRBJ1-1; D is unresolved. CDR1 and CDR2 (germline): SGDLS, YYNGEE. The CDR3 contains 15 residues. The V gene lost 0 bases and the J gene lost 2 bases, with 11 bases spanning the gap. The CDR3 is CASSVVAAGNTEAFF. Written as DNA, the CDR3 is TGTGCCAGCAGCGTAGTGGCTGCGGGAAACACTGAAGCTTTCTTT.

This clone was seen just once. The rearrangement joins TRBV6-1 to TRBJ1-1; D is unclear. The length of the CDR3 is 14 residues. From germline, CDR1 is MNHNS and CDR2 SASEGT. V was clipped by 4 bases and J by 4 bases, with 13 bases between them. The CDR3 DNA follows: TGTGCCAGCAGTGCGTGGGTCTGGAGCACTGAAGCTTTCTTT. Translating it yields CASSAWVWSTEAFF.

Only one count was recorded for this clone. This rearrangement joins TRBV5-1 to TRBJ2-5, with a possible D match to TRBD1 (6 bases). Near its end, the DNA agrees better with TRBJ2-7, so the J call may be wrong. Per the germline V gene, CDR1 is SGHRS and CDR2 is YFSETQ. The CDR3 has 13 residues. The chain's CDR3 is CASSQTGSYEQYF. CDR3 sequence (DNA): TGCGCCAGCAGCCAAACAGGGTCCTACGAGCAGTACTTC.

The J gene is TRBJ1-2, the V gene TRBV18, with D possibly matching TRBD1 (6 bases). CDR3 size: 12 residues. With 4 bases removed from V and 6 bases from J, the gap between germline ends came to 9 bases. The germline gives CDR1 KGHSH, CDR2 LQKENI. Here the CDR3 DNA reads TGTGCCAGCTCACGGACAGCCGATGGCTACACCTTC. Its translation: CASSRTADGYTF.

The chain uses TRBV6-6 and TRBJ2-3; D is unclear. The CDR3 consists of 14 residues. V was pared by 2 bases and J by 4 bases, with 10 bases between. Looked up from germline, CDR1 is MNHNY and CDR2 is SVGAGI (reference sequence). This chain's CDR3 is CASSYPRTSDTQYF. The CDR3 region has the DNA TGTGCCAGCAGTTACCCCCGAACTTCAGATACGCAGTATTTT.